This record concerns one T cell receptor beta chain sequence. Antigen unknown. This entry belongs to a study of cytomegalovirus exposure and HLA in healthy donors. Broader study findings: Specificity for CMV antigens was confirmed in vitro for a few of the CMV-associated chains. A later analysis revealed that TCR association rates differed between HLA loci, peaking at DRB1 and bottoming out at HLA-C.

V was pared by 5 bases and J by 5 bases, with 15 bases between. The CDR3 length is 14 residues. CDR1 SEHNR and CDR2 FQNEAQ come from the germline V gene (reference sequence). This PCR relied on a set of 60 Vbeta primers and 13 Jbeta primers. Per the authors' pipeline: Later, an analysis found roughly 80 million unique TCR beta chains, and approximately 10 million of these were shared. The protocol was immunoSEQ multiplex PCR, while the TCRdb copy is restricted to in-frame clones and leaves out a portion. For V, J and clone size, that table is used; D and trimming come from the DNA. Among 160,000 or so clones listed, roughly four fifths were seen once.

The sequence was collected from a man aged 55 to 70 in good health and CMV-seronegative. J is TRBJ1-2 and V is TRBV7-9; D perhaps matches TRBD1 (6 bases). The sample comprised PBMCs. The CDR3 nucleotides are TGTGCCAGCAGCCCGTCCGGACAGCCTTATGGCTACACCTTC. Amino acid sequence: CASSPSGQPYGYTF.